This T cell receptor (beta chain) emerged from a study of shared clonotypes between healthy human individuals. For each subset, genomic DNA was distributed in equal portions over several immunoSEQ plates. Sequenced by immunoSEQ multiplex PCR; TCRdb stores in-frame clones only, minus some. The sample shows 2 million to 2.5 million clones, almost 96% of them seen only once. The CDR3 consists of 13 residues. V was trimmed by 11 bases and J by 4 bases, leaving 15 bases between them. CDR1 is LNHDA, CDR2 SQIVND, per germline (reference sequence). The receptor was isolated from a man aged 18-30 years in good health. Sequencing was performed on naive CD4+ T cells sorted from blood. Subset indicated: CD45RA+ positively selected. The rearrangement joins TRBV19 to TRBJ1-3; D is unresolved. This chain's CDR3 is CASQDPGGNTIYF. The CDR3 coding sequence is TGTGCCTCTCAGGACCCGGGGGGAAACACCATATATTTT.